This T cell receptor (beta chain) derives from a study of identical twins. MiXCR was run by TCRdb on the 5' RACE reads, yielding one entry per CDR3 protein. The repertoire consists of approximately 550,000 distinct CDR3 sequences, with under 25% occurring once and the leading ten covering about 0.5%. The CDR3 has 14 residues. V shed 5 bases, J shed 3 bases, and the junction held 8 bases outside the gene matches. Germline V gene sequence: CDR1 SGHDT, CDR2 YYEEEE. This sample was also put to use in a study of yellow fever vaccine responses in identical twins.

Sequencing used CD4+ T cells sorted from blood. V and J are TRBV5-6 and TRBJ2-7; 7 positions match TRBD1. This TCR was sampled from a young woman in good health. Here the CDR3 DNA reads TGTGCCAGCAGGAGAGACAGGGACCGCTACGAGCAGTACTTC. It yields the protein CASRRDRDRYEQYF.